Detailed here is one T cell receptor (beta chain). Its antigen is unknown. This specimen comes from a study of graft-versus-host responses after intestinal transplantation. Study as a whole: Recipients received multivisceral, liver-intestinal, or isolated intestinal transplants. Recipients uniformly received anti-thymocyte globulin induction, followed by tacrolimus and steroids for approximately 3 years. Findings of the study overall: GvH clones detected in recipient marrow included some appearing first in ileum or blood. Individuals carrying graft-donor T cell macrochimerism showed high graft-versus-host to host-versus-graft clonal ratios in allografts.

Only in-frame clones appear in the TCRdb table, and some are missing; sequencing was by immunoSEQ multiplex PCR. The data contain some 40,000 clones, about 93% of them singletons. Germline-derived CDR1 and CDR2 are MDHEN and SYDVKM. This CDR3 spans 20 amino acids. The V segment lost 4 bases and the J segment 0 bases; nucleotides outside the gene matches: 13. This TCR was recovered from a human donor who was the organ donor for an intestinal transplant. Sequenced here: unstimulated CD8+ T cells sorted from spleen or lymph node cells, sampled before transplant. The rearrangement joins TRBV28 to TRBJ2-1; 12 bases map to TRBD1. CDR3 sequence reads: CASSSSGTGGYRGSYNEQFF. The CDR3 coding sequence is TGTGCCAGCAGTTCATCTGGGACAGGGGGCTATAGAGGCTCCTACAATGAGCAGTTCTTC.